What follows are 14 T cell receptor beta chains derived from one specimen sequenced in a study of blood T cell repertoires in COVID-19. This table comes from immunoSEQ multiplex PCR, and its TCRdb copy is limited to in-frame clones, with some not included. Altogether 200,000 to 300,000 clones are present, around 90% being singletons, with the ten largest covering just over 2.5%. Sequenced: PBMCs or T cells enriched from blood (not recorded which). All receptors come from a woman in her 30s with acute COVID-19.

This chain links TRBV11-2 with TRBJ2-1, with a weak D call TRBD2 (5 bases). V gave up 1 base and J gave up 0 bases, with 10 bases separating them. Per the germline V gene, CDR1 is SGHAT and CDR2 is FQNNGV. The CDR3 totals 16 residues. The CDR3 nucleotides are TGTGCCAGCAGCTTAGTGGACTCGAGCTCCTACAATGAGCAGTTCTTC. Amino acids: CASSLVDSSSYNEQFF.

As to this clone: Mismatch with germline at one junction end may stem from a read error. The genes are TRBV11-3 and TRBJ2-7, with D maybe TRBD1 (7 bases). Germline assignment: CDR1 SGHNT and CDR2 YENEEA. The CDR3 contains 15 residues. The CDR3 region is CASSLGGDSSYEQYF. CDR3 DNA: TGTGCGAGCAGCTTAGGCGGGGACAGCTCCTACGAGCAGTACTTC.

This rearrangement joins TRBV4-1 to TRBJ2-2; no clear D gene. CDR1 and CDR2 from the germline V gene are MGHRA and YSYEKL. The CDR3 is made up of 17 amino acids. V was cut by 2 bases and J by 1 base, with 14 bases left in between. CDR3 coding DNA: TGCGCCAGCAGCCAAATTTTGATATACGGGAACACCGGGGAGCTGTTTTTT. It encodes CASSQILIYGNTGELFF.

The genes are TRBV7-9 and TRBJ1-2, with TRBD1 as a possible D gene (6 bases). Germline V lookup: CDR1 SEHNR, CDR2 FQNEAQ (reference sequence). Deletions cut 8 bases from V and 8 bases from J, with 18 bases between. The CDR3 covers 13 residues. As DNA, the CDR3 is TGTGCCAGCCGACGGTACAGGGAGGGGGGCTACACCTTC. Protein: CASRRYREGGYTF.

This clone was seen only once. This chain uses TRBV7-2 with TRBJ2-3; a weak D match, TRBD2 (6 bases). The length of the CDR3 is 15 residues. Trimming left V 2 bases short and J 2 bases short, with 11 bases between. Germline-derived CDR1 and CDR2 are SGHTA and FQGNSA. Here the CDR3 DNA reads TGTGCCAGCAGCTTATACCGCGGGGCCACAGATACGCAGTATTTT. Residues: CASSLYRGATDTQYF.

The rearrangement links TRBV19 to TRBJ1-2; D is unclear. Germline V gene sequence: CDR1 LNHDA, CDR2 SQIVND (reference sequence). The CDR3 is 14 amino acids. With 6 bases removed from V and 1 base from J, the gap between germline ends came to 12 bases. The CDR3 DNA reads TGTGCCAGTAGGTCCGCGGGGTTTAACTATGGCTACACCTTC. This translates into CASRSAGFNYGYTF.

The CDR3 DNA sequence: TGTGCCAGCAGCCTCGGGACTAGCGGGGGGGAACAGCAGTACTTC. Translating gives CASSLGTSGGEQQYF. The chain uses TRBV11-2 and TRBJ2-7; 16 bases align to TRBD2. V shed 5 bases, J shed 8 bases, and the junction held 6 bases outside the gene matches. The CDR3 has 15 residues. Germline-derived CDR1 and CDR2 are SGHAT and FQNNGV.

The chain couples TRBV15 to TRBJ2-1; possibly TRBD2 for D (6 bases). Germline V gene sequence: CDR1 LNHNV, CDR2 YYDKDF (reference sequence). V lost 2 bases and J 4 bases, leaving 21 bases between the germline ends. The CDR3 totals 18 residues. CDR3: CATSRLRLGSGRYNEQFF. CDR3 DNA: TGTGCCACCAGCAGACTCCGACTGGGTAGCGGACGATACAATGAGCAGTTCTTC.

DNA for the CDR3: TGCGCCAGCACCGGGACAGGGGATATGAACACCATATATTTT. This sequence encodes CASTGTGDMNTIYF. The gene calls are TRBV4-1 and TRBJ1-3, with TRBD1 identical over 10 bases. V was clipped by 7 bases and J by 7 bases; unmatched bases: 7. The CDR3 sequence is 14 residues long. In germline, CDR1 is MGHRA, CDR2 YSYEKL.

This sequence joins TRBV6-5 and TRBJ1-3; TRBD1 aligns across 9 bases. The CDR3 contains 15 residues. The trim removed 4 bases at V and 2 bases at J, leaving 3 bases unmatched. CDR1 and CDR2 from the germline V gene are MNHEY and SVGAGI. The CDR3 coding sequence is TGTGCCAGCAGTTCTAGACAGGGGGCTGGAAACACCATATATTTT. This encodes CASSSRQGAGNTIYF.

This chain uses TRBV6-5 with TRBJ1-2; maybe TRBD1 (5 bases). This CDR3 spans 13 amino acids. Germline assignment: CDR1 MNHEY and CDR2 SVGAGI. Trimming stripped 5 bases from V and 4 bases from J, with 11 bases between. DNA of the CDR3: TGTGCCAGCAGTCGGGACTACGGCTATGGCTACACCTTC. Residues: CASSRDYGYGYTF.

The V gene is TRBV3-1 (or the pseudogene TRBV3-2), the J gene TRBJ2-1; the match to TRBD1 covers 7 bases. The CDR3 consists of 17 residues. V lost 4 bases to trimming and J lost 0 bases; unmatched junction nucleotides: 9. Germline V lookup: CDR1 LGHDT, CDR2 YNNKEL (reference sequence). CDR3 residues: CASSPNPGGSSYNEQFF. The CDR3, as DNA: TGTGCCAGCAGCCCTAACCCAGGGGGTAGCTCCTACAATGAGCAGTTCTTC.

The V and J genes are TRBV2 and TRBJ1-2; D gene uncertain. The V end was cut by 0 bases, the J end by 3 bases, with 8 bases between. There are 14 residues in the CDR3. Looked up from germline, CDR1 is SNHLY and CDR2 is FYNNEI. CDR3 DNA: TGTGCCAGCAGTGAAGCCTTAGGAGACTATGGCTACACCTTC. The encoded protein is CASSEALGDYGYTF.

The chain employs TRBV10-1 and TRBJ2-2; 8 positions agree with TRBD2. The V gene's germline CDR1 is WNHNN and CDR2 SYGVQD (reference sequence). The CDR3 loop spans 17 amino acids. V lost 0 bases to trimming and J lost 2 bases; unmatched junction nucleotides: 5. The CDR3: CASSESGGGLNTGELFF. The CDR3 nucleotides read TGCGCCAGCAGTGAGTCTGGCGGGGGGCTCAACACCGGGGAGCTGTTTTTT.